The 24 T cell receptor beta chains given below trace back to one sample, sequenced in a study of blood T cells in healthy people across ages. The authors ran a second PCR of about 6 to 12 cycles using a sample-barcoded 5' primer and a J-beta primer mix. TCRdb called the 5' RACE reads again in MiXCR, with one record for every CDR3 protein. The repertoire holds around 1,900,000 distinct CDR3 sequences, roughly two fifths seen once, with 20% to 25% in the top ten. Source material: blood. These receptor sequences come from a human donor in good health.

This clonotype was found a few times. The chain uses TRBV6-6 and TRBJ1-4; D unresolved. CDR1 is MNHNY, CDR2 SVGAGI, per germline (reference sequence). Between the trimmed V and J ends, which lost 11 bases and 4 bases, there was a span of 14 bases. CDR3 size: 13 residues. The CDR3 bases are TGTGCCGCAAAGACGGGCTTTAATGAAAAACTGTTTTTT. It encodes CAAKTGFNEKLFF.

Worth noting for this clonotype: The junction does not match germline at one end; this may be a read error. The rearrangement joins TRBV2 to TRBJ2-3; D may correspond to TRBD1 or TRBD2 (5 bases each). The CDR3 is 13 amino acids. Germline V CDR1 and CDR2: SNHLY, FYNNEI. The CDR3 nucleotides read TGTGCCAGCAATAGCGACAGCACAGATACGCGGTATTTT. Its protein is CASNSDSTDTRYF.

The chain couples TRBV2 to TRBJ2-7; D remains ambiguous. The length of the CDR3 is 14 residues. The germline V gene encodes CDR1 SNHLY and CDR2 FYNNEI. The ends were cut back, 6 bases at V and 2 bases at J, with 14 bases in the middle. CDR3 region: CASRVSPLPYEQYF. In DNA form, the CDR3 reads TGTGCCAGCAGAGTAAGTCCGCTCCCCTACGAGCAGTACTTC.

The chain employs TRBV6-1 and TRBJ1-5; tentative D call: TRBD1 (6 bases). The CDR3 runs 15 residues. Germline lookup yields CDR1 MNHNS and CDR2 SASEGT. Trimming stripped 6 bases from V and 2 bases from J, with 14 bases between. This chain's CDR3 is CASSRTVGGNQPQHF. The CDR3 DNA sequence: TGTGCCAGCAGCCGGACAGTTGGGGGCAATCAGCCCCAGCATTTT.

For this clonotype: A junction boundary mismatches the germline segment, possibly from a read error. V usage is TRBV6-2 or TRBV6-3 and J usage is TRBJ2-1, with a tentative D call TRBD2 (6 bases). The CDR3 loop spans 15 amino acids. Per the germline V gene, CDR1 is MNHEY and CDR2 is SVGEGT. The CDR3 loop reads CASRYGTSYLDEQFF. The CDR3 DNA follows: TGTGCCAGCCGTTACGGAACTAGCTACTTAGATGAGCAGTTCTTC.

The DNA of the CDR3 is TGCGCCAGCAGCTTTCTAGCGGGGGTAGAGACCCAGTACTTC. Amino acid sequence: CASSFLAGVETQYF. The rearrangement joins TRBV5-1 to TRBJ2-5; 10 positions agree with TRBD2. In germline, CDR1 is SGHRS, CDR2 YFSETQ. The ends lost 2 bases at V and 4 bases at J; junction bases unmatched: 2. CDR3 size: 14 residues. The entire variable domain, with the rest obtained from reference TRBV5-1 and TRBJ2-5, is as follows: KAGVTQTPRYLIKTRGQQVTLSCSPISGHRSVSWYQQTPGQGLQFLFEYFSETQRNKGNFPGRFSGRQFSNSRSEMNVSTLELGDSALYLCASSFLAGVETQYFGPGTRLLVL.

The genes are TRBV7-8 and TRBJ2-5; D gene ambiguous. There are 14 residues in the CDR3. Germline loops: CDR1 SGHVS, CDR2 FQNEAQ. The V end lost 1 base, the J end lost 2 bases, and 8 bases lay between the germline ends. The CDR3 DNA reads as TGTGCCAGCAGCTTAGAGTTACGGCAAGAGACCCAGTACTTC. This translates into CASSLELRQETQYF.

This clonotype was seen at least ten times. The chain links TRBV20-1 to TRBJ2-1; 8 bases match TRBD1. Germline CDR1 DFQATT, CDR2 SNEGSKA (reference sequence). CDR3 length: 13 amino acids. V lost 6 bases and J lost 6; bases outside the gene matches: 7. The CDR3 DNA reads TGCAGTGCGCCCGGGACAGGACTCAATGAGCAGTTCTTC. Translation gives CSAPGTGLNEQFF.

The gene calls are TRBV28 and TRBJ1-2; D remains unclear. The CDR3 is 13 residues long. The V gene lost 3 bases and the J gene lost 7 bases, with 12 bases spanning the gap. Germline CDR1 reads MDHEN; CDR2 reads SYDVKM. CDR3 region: CASSFKVDSGYTF. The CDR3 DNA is TGTGCCAGCAGTTTCAAGGTTGATAGTGGCTACACCTTC.

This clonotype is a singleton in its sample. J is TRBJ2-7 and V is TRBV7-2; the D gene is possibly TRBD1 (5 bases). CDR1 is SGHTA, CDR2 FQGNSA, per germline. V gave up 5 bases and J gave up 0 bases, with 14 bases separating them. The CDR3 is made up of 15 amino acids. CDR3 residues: CASSQGVGLSYEQYF. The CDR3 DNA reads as TGTGCCAGCAGCCAGGGCGTGGGGCTCTCCTACGAGCAGTACTTC.

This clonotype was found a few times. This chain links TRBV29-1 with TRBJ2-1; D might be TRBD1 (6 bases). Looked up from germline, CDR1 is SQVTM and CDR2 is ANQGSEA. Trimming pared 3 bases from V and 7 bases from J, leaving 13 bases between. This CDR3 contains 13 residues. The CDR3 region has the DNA TGCAGCGTTGAGAGGACAGCTGGGAATGAGCAGTTCTTC. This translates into CSVERTAGNEQFF.

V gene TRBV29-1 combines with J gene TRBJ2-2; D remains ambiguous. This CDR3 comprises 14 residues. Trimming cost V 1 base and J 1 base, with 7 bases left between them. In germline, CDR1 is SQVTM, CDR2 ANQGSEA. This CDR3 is CSVEGTVNTGELFF. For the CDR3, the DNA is TGCAGCGTTGAAGGGACCGTGAACACCGGGGAGCTGTTTTTT.

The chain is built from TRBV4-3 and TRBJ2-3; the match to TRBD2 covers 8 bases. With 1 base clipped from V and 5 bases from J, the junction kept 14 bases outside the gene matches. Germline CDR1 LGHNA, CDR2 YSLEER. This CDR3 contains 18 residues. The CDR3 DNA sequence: TGCGCCAGCAGCCAAGGGGCCACCAGCCCGGGGGGGGTAGATACGCAGTATTTT. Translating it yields CASSQGATSPGGVDTQYF.

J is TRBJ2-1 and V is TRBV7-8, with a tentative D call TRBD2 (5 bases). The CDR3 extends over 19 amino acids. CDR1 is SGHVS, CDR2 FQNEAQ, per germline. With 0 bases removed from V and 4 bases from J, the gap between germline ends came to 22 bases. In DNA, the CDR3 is TGTGCCAGCAGCTTAGCGCTCCAGTTCCGGGAACCAAAATACAATGAGCAGTTCTTC. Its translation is CASSLALQFREPKYNEQFF. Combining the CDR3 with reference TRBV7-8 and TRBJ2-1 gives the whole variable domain GAGVSQSPRYKVAKRGQDVALRCDPISGHVSLFWYQQALGQGPEFLTYFQNEAQLDKSGLPSDRFFAERPEGSVSTLKIQRTQQEDSAVYLCASSLALQFREPKYNEQFFGPGTRLTVL.

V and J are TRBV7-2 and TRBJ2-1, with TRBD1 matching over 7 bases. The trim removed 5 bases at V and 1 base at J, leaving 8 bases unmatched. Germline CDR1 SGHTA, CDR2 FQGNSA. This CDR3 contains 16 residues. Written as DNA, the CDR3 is TGTGCCAGCAGCGCCGACAGGGCGAGTTCCTACAATGAGCAGTTCTTC. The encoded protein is CASSADRASSYNEQFF.

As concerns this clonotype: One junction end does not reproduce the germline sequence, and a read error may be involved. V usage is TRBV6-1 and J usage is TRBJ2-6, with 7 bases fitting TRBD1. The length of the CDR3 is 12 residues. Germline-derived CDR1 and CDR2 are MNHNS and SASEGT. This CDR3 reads CPRGTGANVLTF. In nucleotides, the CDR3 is TGTCCCAGGGGGACTGGGGCCAACGTCCTGACTTTC.

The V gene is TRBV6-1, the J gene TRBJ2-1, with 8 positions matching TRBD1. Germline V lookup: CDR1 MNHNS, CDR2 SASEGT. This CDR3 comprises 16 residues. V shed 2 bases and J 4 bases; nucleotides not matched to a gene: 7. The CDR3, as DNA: TGTGCCAGCAGTGAACGGACAGGGCGAGGGTACAATGAGCAGTTCTTC. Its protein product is CASSERTGRGYNEQFF.

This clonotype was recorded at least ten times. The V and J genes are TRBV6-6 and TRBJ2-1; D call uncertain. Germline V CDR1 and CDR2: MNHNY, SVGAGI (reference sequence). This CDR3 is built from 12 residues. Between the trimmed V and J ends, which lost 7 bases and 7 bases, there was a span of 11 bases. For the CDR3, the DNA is TGTGCCAGCATGAGGAGCTTTAATGAGCAGTTCTTC. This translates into CASMRSFNEQFF.

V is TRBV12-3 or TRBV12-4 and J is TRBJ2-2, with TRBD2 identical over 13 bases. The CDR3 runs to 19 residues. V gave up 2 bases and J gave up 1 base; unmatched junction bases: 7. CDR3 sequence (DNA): TGTGCCAGCAGTTTAAGGCCCACTAGCGGGGGGGTGAACACCGGGGAGCTGTTTTTT. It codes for CASSLRPTSGGVNTGELFF.

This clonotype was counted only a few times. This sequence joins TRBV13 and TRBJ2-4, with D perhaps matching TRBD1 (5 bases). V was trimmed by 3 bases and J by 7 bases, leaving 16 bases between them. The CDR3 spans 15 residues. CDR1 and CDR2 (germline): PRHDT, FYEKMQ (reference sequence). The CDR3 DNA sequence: TGTGCCAGCAGCTTGGGGCAGGCCGAAGTGAACATTCAGTACTTC. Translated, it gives CASSLGQAEVNIQYF.

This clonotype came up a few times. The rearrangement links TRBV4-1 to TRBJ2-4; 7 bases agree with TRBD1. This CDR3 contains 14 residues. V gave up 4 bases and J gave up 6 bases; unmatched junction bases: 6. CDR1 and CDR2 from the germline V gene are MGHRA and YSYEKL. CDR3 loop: CASSLNRDRNIQYF. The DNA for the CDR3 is TGCGCCAGCAGCCTTAACCGGGACAGAAACATTCAGTACTTC.

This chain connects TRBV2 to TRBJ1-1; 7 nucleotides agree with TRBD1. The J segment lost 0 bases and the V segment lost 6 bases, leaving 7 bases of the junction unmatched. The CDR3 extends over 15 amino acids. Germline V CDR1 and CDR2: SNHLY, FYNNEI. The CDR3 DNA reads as TGTGCCAGCAGGATAAGACAGGGTATGAACACTGAAGCTTTCTTT. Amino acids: CASRIRQGMNTEAFF. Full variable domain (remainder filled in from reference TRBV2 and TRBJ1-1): EPEVTQTPSHQVTQMGQEVILRCVPISNHLYFYWYRQILGQKVEFLVSFYNNEISEKSEIFDDQFSVERPDGSNFTLKIRSTKLEDSAMYFCASRIRQGMNTEAFFGQGTRLTVV.

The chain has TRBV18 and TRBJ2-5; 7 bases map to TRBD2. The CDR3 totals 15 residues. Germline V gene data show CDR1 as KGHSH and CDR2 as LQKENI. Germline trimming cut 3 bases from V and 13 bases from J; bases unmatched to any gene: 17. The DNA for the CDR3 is TGTGCCAGCTCACCCCGAGGATTGAGCGGGGAAATTCTGTACTTC. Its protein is CASSPRGLSGEILYF.

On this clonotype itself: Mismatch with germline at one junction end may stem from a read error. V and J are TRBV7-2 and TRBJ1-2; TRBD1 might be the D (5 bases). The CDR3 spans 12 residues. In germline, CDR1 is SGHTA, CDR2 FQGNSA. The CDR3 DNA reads TGTGCCAGCGGCTTAGGACAATATGGCTACACCTTC. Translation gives CASGLGQYGYTF. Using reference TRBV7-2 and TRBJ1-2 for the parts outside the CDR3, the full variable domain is GAGVSQSPSNKVTEKGKDVELRCDPISGHTALYWYRQSLGQGLEFLIYFQGNSAPDKSGLPSDRFSAERTGGSVSTLTIQRTQQEDSAVYLCASGLGQYGYTFGSGTRLTVV.